Listed below are T cell receptor beta chains from one sample, sequenced in a study of metastatic and nonmetastatic thyroid tumors. TCRdb re-processed the PCR reads through MiXCR. The sample has over 3,500 clones; about 37% are singletons. Sequencing used tumor tissue. These receptors all come from a male donor with papillary thyroid cancer or a benign thyroid nodule (not recorded which). Some clones in this sample may be carry-over from other donors' samples. Both conserved end residues are part of each CDR3. D genes are given only for firm matches. The size of a clone is reported for some rows only, either as once, few or many, or as a class for expanded clones.

.	.	TRBV6-1	TRBJ2-2	TGTGCCAGCAGTCTTGGGGTCACCGGGGAGCTGTTTTTT	CASSLGVTGELFF
.	.	TRBV20-1	TRBJ2-2	TGCAGTGCTAGAGACCCGAGGGGCGCCTACACCGGGGAGCTGTTTTTT	CSARDPRGAYTGELFF
.	TRBD1	TRBV6-1	TRBJ2-1	TGTGCCAGCAGTACCGGGACAGGGGAAGACAATGAGCAGTTCTTC	CASSTGTGEDNEQFF
.	TRBD1	TRBV19	TRBJ2-2	TGTGCCAGCAACCGCCGGGACAGGGGAATGGCCGGGGAGCTGTTTTTT	CASNRRDRGMAGELFF
.	.	TRBV6-4	TRBJ1-6	TGTGCCAGCCGGGACACCCGCTCCTATAATTCACCCCTCCACTTT	CASRDTRSYNSPLHF
.	TRBD2	TRBV11-2	TRBJ2-7	TGTGCCAGCAGCATTGGGCCCGGGGCGGGAGGGTCCTACGAGCAGTACTTC	CASSIGPGAGGSYEQYF
.	.	TRBV19	TRBJ1-6	TGTGCCAGTACCGAAGGGGGTTATAATTCACCCCTCCACTTT	CASTEGGYNSPLHF
.	TRBD2	TRBV18	TRBJ2-1	TGTGCCAGCTCACCTCTAGCGGGAGGGACGGGTGAGCAGTTCTTC	CASSPLAGGTGEQFF
.	.	TRBV11-2	TRBJ2-1	TGTGCCAGCAGCTTAGATCCCAGAAGTAGATACAATGAGCAGTTCTTC	CASSLDPRSRYNEQFF
.	.	TRBV12-3/TRBV12-4	TRBJ2-1	TGTGCCAGCAGCCACCCAGACTTCTACGAGCAGTTCTTC	CASSHPDFYEQFF
.	.	TRBV28	TRBJ1-1	TGTGCCGTCAGAGGGTTGAACACTGAAGCTTTCTTT	CAVRGLNTEAFF
.	.	TRBV20-1	TRBJ1-2	TGCAGTGCTAGCCCCGTCCCAGCGATGACCTTC	CSASPVPAMTF
few	TRBD1	TRBV27	TRBJ2-2	TGTGCCAGCAGTCCCGGGACAGGGGAGGCCGGGGAGCTGTTTTTT	CASSPGTGEAGELFF
.	.	TRBV20-1	TRBJ1-1	TGCAGTGCTAGAGTAATTGAGGGGCCCAGAACTGAAGCTTTCTTT	CSARVIEGPRTEAFF
few	TRBD1	TRBV6-1	TRBJ1-1	TGTGCCAGCAGTGAACCTGGCAGGGGGCGAGTGTCTGAAGCTTTCTTT	CASSEPGRGRVSEAFF
few	.	TRBV6-2/TRBV6-3	TRBJ1-3	TGTGCCAGCAGTTACAGGGACTCTGGAAACACCATATATTTT	CASSYRDSGNTIYF
few	TRBD2	TRBV12-3/TRBV12-4	TRBJ2-3	TGTGCCAGCAGGGGGACTAGCGGGGGGGTTAGCACAGATACGCAGTATTTT	CASRGTSGGVSTDTQYF
.	.	TRBV4-1	TRBJ1-2	TGCGCCAGCAGCCAAGAAGGGGGGTTGGTAAATGGCTACACCTTC	CASSQEGGLVNGYTF
.	.	TRBV7-2	TRBJ2-7	TGTGCCAGCAGCTTAGGGCCTAGCGCGAAGACCTACGAGCAGTACTTC	CASSLGPSAKTYEQYF
.	.	TRBV6-1	TRBJ2-2	TGTGCCAGCAAGGGCGGGACAATCACCGGGGAGCTGTTTTTT	CASKGGTITGELFF
.	.	TRBV20-1	TRBJ2-7	TGCAGTGCTAGGGACCTCAGGGCCTACGAGCAGTACTTC	CSARDLRAYEQYF
.	.	TRBV30	TRBJ2-7	TGTGCCTGGAGGGGGGACTGGGGGAACTCCTACGAGCAGTACTTC	CAWRGDWGNSYEQYF
once	.	TRBV30	TRBJ1-2	TGTGCCTGGAGTGTACAGGGAGGGTTCGGCTATGGCTACACCTTC	CAWSVQGGFGYGYTF